What follows are 11 T cell receptor beta chains derived from one specimen sequenced in a study of T-cell memory formation after mild COVID-19. TCRdb called the 5' RACE reads again in MiXCR, with one record for every CDR3 protein. The data hold just over 300,000 distinct CDR3 sequences, with roughly a fifth observed a single time. Sequencing used PBMCs or a T cell subset sorted from them (not recorded which). Receptors originate from a young man who had mild COVID-19 (a few samples of this study predate the infection). Cell type and time point are not known.

This clonotype turned up a few times. The chain recombines TRBV5-1 with TRBJ2-3; TRBD2 matches 9 bases. Per the germline V gene, CDR1 is SGHRS and CDR2 is YFSETQ. The junction had 11 bases not matched to a gene; V was cut back by 0 bases and J by 6 bases. CDR3 length equals 17 residues. In nucleotides, the CDR3 is TGCGCCAGCAGCTTGGGCCTCCTAGCGGGGCCGGGGGATACGCAGTATTTT. Protein: CASSLGLLAGPGDTQYF.

This clonotype was counted between two and nine times. The chain recombines TRBV29-1 with TRBJ2-7; 8 positions match TRBD2. The CDR3 extends over 16 amino acids. V was pared by 4 bases and J by 0 bases, with 11 bases of the junction left unmatched. Germline CDR1 is SQVTM and CDR2 is ANQGSEA. CDR3 nucleotides: TGCAGCGTTGGGCGGGGGGATGGACTCAGCTCCTACGAGCAGTACTTC. Protein sequence: CSVGRGDGLSSYEQYF.

This clonotype was counted many times. V gene TRBV7-9 combines with J gene TRBJ1-1, with 11 bases aligning to TRBD1. Germline V gives CDR1 SEHNR, CDR2 FQNEAQ (reference sequence). The CDR3 has 14 amino acids. The J segment lost 5 bases and the V segment lost 5 bases, leaving 4 bases of the junction unmatched. The CDR3 region has the DNA TGTGCCAGCAGCCCGGACAGGGGGCTAACTGAAGCTTTCTTT. Residues: CASSPDRGLTEAFF.

The table lists this clonotype with a few counts. This sequence joins TRBV29-1 and TRBJ2-1, with D tentatively TRBD2 (6 bases). V lost 4 bases and J lost 7, with 14 bases in between. There are 13 residues in the CDR3. Germline CDR1 and CDR2: SQVTM and ANQGSEA. CDR3 residues: CSVGGARLNEQFF. Written as DNA, the CDR3 is TGCAGCGTTGGCGGGGCGCGGTTGAATGAGCAGTTCTTC.

This clonotype was seen a handful of times. V usage is TRBV12-3 or TRBV12-4 and J usage is TRBJ1-1; D unclear. This CDR3 contains 13 residues. Trimming pared 3 bases from V and 4 bases from J, leaving 9 bases between. CDR3 nucleotides: TGTGCCAGCAGTTTGGTGGGCCGCACTGAAGCTTTCTTT. Residues: CASSLVGRTEAFF.

This chain links TRBV5-8 with TRBJ2-2; D might be TRBD1 (5 bases). Trimming removed 0 bases from V and 4 bases from J, with 10 bases in between. The CDR3 length is 15 residues. Germline V gene sequence: CDR1 SGHTS, CDR2 YDEGEE. For the CDR3, the DNA is TGTGCCAGCAGCTTGGGCGCAGGGTTCACCGGGGAGCTGTTTTTT. It encodes CASSLGAGFTGELFF. Using reference TRBV5-8 and TRBJ2-2 for the parts outside the CDR3, the full variable domain is EAGVTQSPTHLIKTRGQQATLRCSPISGHTSVYWYQQALGLGLQFLLWYDEGEERNRGNFPPRFSGRQFPNYSSELNVNALELEDSALYLCASSLGAGFTGELFFGEGSRLTVL.

Only a few counts were recorded for this clonotype. The chain employs TRBV6-6 and TRBJ2-7, with D hard to call. Germline CDR1 reads MNHNY; CDR2 reads SVGAGI (reference sequence). The CDR3 spans 11 residues. Trimming stripped 5 bases from V and 5 bases from J, with 7 bases between. The CDR3 DNA sequence: TGTGCCAGCAGTCACCTGAACGAGCAGTACTTC. Amino acids: CASSHLNEQYF.

The sample holds a few counts of this clonotype. The rearrangement uses TRBV21-1 and TRBJ2-5; the tabulated D call, TRBD2, remains unverified against the DNA. TRBV21-1 is flagged as a pseudogene. The CDR3 sequence is 20 residues long. The CDR3 DNA follows: TGTGCCAGCAGCAAAGGAGAGGGTTGTAAGACGAGCCCTTTAGAAGAGACCCAGTACTTC. Translation gives CASSKGEGCKTSPLEETQYF.

V gene TRBV4-1 combines with J gene TRBJ2-1, with 9 bases matching TRBD2. Germline CDR1 is MGHRA and CDR2 is YSYEKL. This CDR3 contains 13 residues. With 7 bases clipped from V and 4 bases from J, the junction kept 2 bases outside the gene matches. The CDR3 DNA is TGCGCCAGCAAAGCGGGGGGTTACAATGAGCAGTTCTTC. It yields the protein CASKAGGYNEQFF.

The chain uses TRBV24-1 and TRBJ1-6; no clear D. V dropped 5 bases and J dropped 7 bases, with 5 bases sitting between them. The germline gives CDR1 KGHDR, CDR2 SFDVKD. This CDR3 has 12 amino acids. The CDR3 bases are TGTGCCACCAGTGGCGGGAATTCACCCCTCCACTTT. Residues: CATSGGNSPLHF.

This chain joins TRBV12-3 or TRBV12-4 and TRBJ2-7; D unresolved. The V end lost 6 bases, the J end lost 0 bases, and 12 bases lay between the germline ends. The CDR3 has 14 residues. The CDR3 reads CASRIRDHSYEQYV. The CDR3, as DNA: TGTGCCAGCAGGATAAGGGATCACTCCTACGAGCAGTACGTC.